The source of this T cell receptor beta chain is a study of shared clonotypes between healthy human individuals. Study in general: Donors consisted of two women and a few men between 18 and 49. Study-level points and caveats: The generation probabilities recorded for non-shared clonotypes fell below those of clonotypes shared by all four donors. Blood was the sole source, and tissue repertoires probably differ.

Per the study methods: From ImmunoSEQ came sequences covering only the junction and carrying no quality scores, so filtering differed. TCRdb keeps only in-frame clones here, not all; method: immunoSEQ multiplex PCR. V and J calls and clone size come straight from that table; D and trimming were deduced from the DNA. The table shows millions of clones, with about 93% occurring only once. In its sample, this clone was seen once. What it binds is not known. Terminally differentiated effector memory CD45RA+ cells were excluded from the naive CD8 cells, which were CD45RO-negative and positively selected for CCR7. This receptor was identified in a man younger than 35 in good health. Some clones in this sample may be carry-over from other donors' samples. Sequences were obtained from naive CD8+ T cells from PBMCs.

CDR3 loop: CSVEAGGGEKLFF. The CDR3 bases are TGCAGCGTTGAGGCAGGGGGAGGGGAAAAACTGTTTTTT. The chain has TRBV29-1 and TRBJ1-4, with 7 nucleotides matching TRBD1. The CDR3 is 13 amino acids. Germline-derived CDR1 and CDR2 are SQVTM and ANQGSEA. J was trimmed by 8 bases and V by 3 bases; bases with no gene match: 6.